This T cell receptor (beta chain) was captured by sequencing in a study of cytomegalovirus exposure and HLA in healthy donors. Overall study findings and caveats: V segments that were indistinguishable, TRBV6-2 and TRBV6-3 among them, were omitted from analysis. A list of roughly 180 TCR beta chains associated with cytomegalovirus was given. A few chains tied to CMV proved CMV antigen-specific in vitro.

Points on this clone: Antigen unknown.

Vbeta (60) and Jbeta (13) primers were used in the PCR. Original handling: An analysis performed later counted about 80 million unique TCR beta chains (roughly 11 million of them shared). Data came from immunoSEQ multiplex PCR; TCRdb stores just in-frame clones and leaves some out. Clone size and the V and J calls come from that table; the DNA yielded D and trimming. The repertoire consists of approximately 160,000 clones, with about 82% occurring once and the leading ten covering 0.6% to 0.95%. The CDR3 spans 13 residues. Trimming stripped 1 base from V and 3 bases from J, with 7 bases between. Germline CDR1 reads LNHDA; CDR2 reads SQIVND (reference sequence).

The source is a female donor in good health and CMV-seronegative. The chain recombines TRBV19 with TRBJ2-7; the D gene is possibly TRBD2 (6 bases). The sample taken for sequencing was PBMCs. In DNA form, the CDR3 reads TGTGCCAGTAGTATAGGGCGGGGCTACGAGCAGTACTTC. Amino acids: CASSIGRGYEQYF.